This T cell receptor beta chain is drawn from a study of CD8+ T cells in alopecia areata. Overall study: Tofacitinib administration persisted for 6 to 18 months, succeeded by 6 months off drug.

Trimming removed 6 bases from V and 9 bases from J; junction bases left unmatched: 11. The CDR3 spans 15 residues. The germline V gene has CDR1 MNHEY and CDR2 SVGAGI. Treatment in this sample: oral pan-JAK inhibitor, 5-10 mg twice daily. Alopecia areata patients had lesional scalp punch biopsies and peripheral blood taken from them. This clone came up a few times. What it binds is unknown. Whole-study findings and limits: Lesional tissue from the scalp (especially in alopecia totalis/universalis) showed higher clonality than normal scalp.

In each case, RNA was isolated and then reverse transcribed into cDNA as the sequencing template. Repertoires were generated with immunoSEQ multiplex PCR, while TCRdb's copy carries only in-frame clones and drops some. The sample has fewer than 150,000 clones; roughly 80% are singletons. The sequence was collected from a human donor with alopecia areata. V is TRBV6-5 and J is TRBJ1-5; 10 nucleotides line up with TRBD1. The sample here was CD8+ T cells sorted from blood, taken at week 4, from a patient treated with tofacitinib. CDR3: CASSQTGGSPWPQHF. The CDR3 coding sequence is TGTGCCAGCAGCCAGACAGGGGGCAGCCCGTGGCCCCAGCATTTT.